The 18 T cell receptor beta chains reported below all come from one sample, sequenced in a study of neurological immune-mediated disorders. TCRdb re-called the 5' RACE reads with MiXCR, one entry per CDR3 protein. The table shows some 30,000 distinct CDR3 sequences, with approximately 21% occurring only once. Sequenced: PBMCs. Receptor source: a woman in her fifties or sixties in good health.

Many counts were recorded for this clonotype. V usage is TRBV4-1 and J usage is TRBJ2-1; D is uncertain. This CDR3 is 12 amino acids long. Germline values: CDR1 MGHRA, CDR2 YSYEKL. Trimming shortened V by 1 base and J by 6 bases, and 4 bases separated the two germline ends. The CDR3 loop is CASSQGSNEQFF. The CDR3 DNA reads as TGCGCCAGCAGCCAAGGTTCCAATGAGCAGTTCTTC.

There are many counts of this clonotype. The rearrangement uses TRBV3-1 and TRBJ2-2; 7 bases align to TRBD2. Germline V gene lookup returns CDR1 LGHDT and CDR2 YNNKEL (reference sequence). This CDR3 region has 13 residues. Germline trimming cut 5 bases from V and 6 bases from J; bases unmatched to any gene: 3. Here the CDR3 reads CASSRLAAGELFF. DNA for the CDR3: TGTGCCAGCAGCAGACTAGCTGCCGGGGAGCTGTTTTTT.

At least ten counts were recorded for this clonotype. This chain connects TRBV6-6 to TRBJ2-3; D is perhaps TRBD1 or TRBD2 (6 bases each). The germline V gene encodes CDR1 MNHNY and CDR2 SVGAGI (reference sequence). The germline V and J ends were trimmed by 0 bases and 6 bases, with 19 bases remaining between them. This CDR3 comprises 17 residues. The CDR3 spells CASSYSKGGGGLDTQYF. CDR3 DNA sequence: TGTGCCAGCAGTTACTCGAAGGGGGGAGGCGGGTTGGATACGCAGTATTTT.

This clonotype was seen many times. The chain links TRBV3-1 to TRBJ2-2; D is perhaps TRBD2 (5 bases). V lost 3 bases, J lost 3 bases, and 11 bases lay in between. This CDR3 has 15 amino acids. Germline-derived CDR1 and CDR2 are LGHDT and YNNKEL (reference sequence). The CDR3 loop is CASSHWTLDTGELFF. CDR3 in DNA: TGTGCCAGCAGCCACTGGACTCTTGACACCGGGGAGCTGTTTTTT. The entire variable domain, with the rest obtained from reference TRBV3-1 and TRBJ2-2, is as follows: DTAVSQTPKYLVTQMGNDKSIKCEQNLGHDTMYWYKQDSKKFLKIMFSYNNKELIINETVPNRFSPKSPDKAHLNLHINSLELGDSAVYFCASSHWTLDTGELFFGEGSRLTVL.

This clonotype has a handful of counts. This chain connects TRBV6-6 to TRBJ2-3; TRBD1 is a possible D gene (6 bases). The CDR3 covers 15 residues. CDR1 and CDR2 from the germline V gene are MNHNY and SVGAGI (reference sequence). V was pared by 6 bases and J by 2 bases, with 15 bases between. CDR3 loop: CASSSRQANTDTQYF. For the CDR3, the DNA is TGTGCCAGCAGCTCGAGACAGGCCAACACAGATACGCAGTATTTT.

This clonotype was counted many times. The chain joins TRBV29-1 to TRBJ2-2; 9 bases match TRBD1. The CDR3 length is 15 residues. Germline V lookup: CDR1 SQVTM, CDR2 ANQGSEA. Germline trimming cut 6 bases from V and 7 bases from J; bases unmatched to any gene: 12. The CDR3 sequence is CSVLGAGQGSGELFF. DNA for the CDR3: TGCAGCGTCCTTGGGGCGGGACAGGGCAGCGGGGAGCTGTTTTTT.

This clonotype was recorded at least ten times. V and J are TRBV20-1 and TRBJ2-5, with TRBD2 matching 9 bases. The length of the CDR3 is 18 residues. Losses at the gene ends were 0 bases for V and 0 bases for J; bases not matched to a gene: 11. Germline V gene lookup returns CDR1 DFQATT and CDR2 SNEGSKA (reference sequence). For the CDR3, the DNA is TGCAGTGCTAGAGATGCCTTCAGCGGGGGGCCGAACCAAGAGACCCAGTACTTC. This encodes CSARDAFSGGPNQETQYF.

In its sample, this clonotype was seen many times. The chain carries TRBV27 and TRBJ1-1; the match to TRBD1 covers 11 bases. Per germline, CDR1 MNHEY and CDR2 SMNVEV (reference sequence). After removal of 4 bases from V and 7 bases from J, the junction contained 11 bases not matched to a gene. The CDR3 runs 16 residues. CDR3 DNA: TGTGCCAGCAGTTCGACCGAGGACAGGGGGCATAATGAAGCTTTCTTT. Amino acid sequence: CASSSTEDRGHNEAFF.

This clonotype was observed at least ten times. The V and J genes are TRBV20-1 and TRBJ2-7, with D uncertain. Per germline, CDR1 DFQATT and CDR2 SNEGSKA (reference sequence). The V end was cut by 0 bases, the J end by 1 base, with 7 bases between. The CDR3 is 13 amino acids. The DNA of the CDR3 is TGCAGTGCTAGAGACGGCCGGTCCTACGAGCAGTACTTC. Protein product: CSARDGRSYEQYF.

This clonotype occurred many times. A much larger clonotype is one base distant, so this may be a read error. The chain carries TRBV25-1 and TRBJ2-7; weak D call: TRBD2 (5 bases). The germline CDR1 and CDR2 sequences are MGHDK and SYGVNS. This CDR3 is 13 amino acids long. The CDR3 nucleotides read TGTGCCAACAGTAAGCGGAAAACGGACGAGCAGTACTTC. Residues: CANSKRKTDEQYF.

This clonotype was found many times. The chain recombines TRBV20-1 with TRBJ2-3; no clear D gene. The V gene's germline CDR1 is DFQATT and CDR2 SNEGSKA (reference sequence). This CDR3 has 12 amino acids. Trimming took off 3 bases at V and 7 bases at J, with 11 bases between the two ends. The DNA of the CDR3 is TGCAGTGCTAGTTACCTCCAAAATACGCAGTATTTT. This codes for CSASYLQNTQYF.

This clonotype showed up many times. The V call is TRBV20-1, the J call TRBJ2-1; 11 bases match TRBD2. This CDR3 is built from 17 residues. With 6 bases clipped from V and 0 bases from J, the junction kept 10 bases outside the gene matches. Germline CDR1 is DFQATT and CDR2 is SNEGSKA (reference sequence). The CDR3 bases are TGCAGTGCGCCCCTAGCGGGAGGCCTGAGCTCCTACAATGAGCAGTTCTTC. It yields the protein CSAPLAGGLSSYNEQFF.

This clonotype was observed at least ten times. The V call is TRBV7-2, the J call TRBJ2-7, with a weak D call TRBD1 (5 bases). V was cut by 6 bases and J by 4 bases, with 16 bases left in between. The length of the CDR3 is 14 residues. Germline CDR1 SGHTA, CDR2 FQGNSA. CDR3 in DNA: TGTGCCAGCAGTTTTAGGCCAGGGTCGTACGAGCAGTACTTC. Its protein is CASSFRPGSYEQYF. Together with reference TRBV7-2 and TRBJ2-7, the CDR3 gives the full variable domain: GAGVSQSPSNKVTEKGKDVELRCDPISGHTALYWYRQSLGQGLEFLIYFQGNSAPDKSGLPSDRFSAERTGGSVSTLTIQRTQQEDSAVYLCASSFRPGSYEQYFGPGTRLTVT.

This clonotype was seen many times. The germline gene is not matched at one end of the junction; a read error may be the cause. The V call is TRBV7-9, the J call TRBJ2-3, with D possibly being TRBD1 (5 bases). The CDR3 has 16 residues. In germline, CDR1 is SEHNR, CDR2 FQNEAQ (reference sequence). As DNA, the CDR3 is TGTGTCAGCAGCTTAGGGGTTGGACGACTCACAGATACGCAGTATTTT. It specifies CVSSLGVGRLTDTQYF.

This clonotype showed up many times. The chain combines TRBV6-2 or TRBV6-3 with TRBJ2-1, with 7 bases that match TRBD2. This CDR3 has 15 amino acids. CDR1 and CDR2 (germline): MNHEY, SVGEGT. After removal of 2 bases from V and 8 bases from J, the junction contained 9 bases not matched to a gene. DNA of the CDR3: TGTGCCAGCAGTTACAACCGGGAGGCCGGCTATGAGCAGTTCTTC. It specifies CASSYNREAGYEQFF.

In its sample, this clonotype was seen a few times. The chain employs TRBV27 and TRBJ1-2; TRBD1 matches at 7 bases. Germline V gene data show CDR1 as MNHEY and CDR2 as SMNVEV (reference sequence). This CDR3 has 15 amino acids. The V segment lost 3 bases and the J segment 4 bases; nucleotides outside the gene matches: 8. The DNA of the CDR3 is TGTGCCAGCAGTTTCGAAAACAGGGGCTCCTATGGCTACACCTTC. It translates to CASSFENRGSYGYTF.

V gene TRBV19 combines with J gene TRBJ2-1; 11 positions match TRBD2. Germline V CDR1 and CDR2: LNHDA, SQIVND (reference sequence). There are 17 residues in the CDR3. Trimming at V came to 5 bases and at J to 7 bases, leaving 13 bases not matched to a gene. The CDR3 here is CASSALAGGRGRNEQFF. The CDR3 nucleotides read TGTGCCAGTAGTGCCCTAGCGGGAGGCCGGGGAAGGAATGAGCAGTTCTTC.

This clonotype has ten or more counts. This chain joins TRBV6-2 or TRBV6-3 and TRBJ2-3; no clear D. CDR3 size: 14 residues. Germline CDR1 MNHEY, CDR2 SVGEGT. V was clipped by 4 bases and J by 6 bases, with 14 bases between them. As DNA, the CDR3 is TGTGCCAGCAGTTCCAGACCCTTGTCCGATACGCAGTATTTT. Translation gives CASSSRPLSDTQYF.